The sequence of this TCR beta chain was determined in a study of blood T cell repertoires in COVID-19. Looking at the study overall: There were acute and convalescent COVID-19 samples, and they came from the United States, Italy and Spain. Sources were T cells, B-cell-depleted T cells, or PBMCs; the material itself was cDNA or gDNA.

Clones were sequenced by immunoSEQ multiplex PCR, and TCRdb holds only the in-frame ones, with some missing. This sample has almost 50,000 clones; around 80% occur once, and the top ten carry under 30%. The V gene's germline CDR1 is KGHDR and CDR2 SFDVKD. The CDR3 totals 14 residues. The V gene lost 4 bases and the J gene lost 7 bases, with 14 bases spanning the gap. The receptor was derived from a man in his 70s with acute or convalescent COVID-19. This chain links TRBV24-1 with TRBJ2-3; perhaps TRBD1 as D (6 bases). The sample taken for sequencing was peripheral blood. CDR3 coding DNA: TGTGCCACCAGTGACACGGGACAAAGTCATACGCAGTATTTT. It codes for CATSDTGQSHTQYF.